Included here is one T cell receptor beta chain sequence, with context. Its antigen is not known. This sample stems from a study of graft-versus-host responses after intestinal transplantation. At the level of the study: The study gave all recipients anti-thymocyte globulin induction, then tacrolimus and steroids for roughly 3 years.

The data were produced by immunoSEQ multiplex PCR, yet TCRdb's version contains in-frame clones alone and is incomplete. The repertoire consists of around 100,000 clones, with about 88% occurring once and the leading ten covering about 0.9%. Germline V gives CDR1 SGHVS, CDR2 FNYEAQ. V dropped 2 bases and J dropped 5; count of bases not matched to a gene: 8. The CDR3 sequence is 16 residues long. The chain employs TRBV7-6 and TRBJ2-5; 10 nucleotides line up with TRBD2. This sequence was found in a human donor who received an intestinal transplant. The material sequenced was unstimulated CD4+ T cells sorted from spleen or lymph node cells, taken before intestinal transplant. CDR3 coding DNA: TGTGCCAGCAGCTTATCCCTAGCGGGAGTAGAGGAGACCCAGTACTTC. Amino acids: CASSLSLAGVEETQYF.